The clone carrying this TCR beta chain was picked up many times. What it recognizes is unknown. The sample belongs to a study of early T cells in non-severe SARS-CoV-2 infection. The wider study: Unsorted whole-blood RNA was sequenced in bulk, leaving chains unpaired.

Each cDNA molecule carried a unique molecular identifier. TCRdb reprocessed the 5' RACE reads via MiXCR and lists one record per CDR3 protein. The table includes around 56,000 distinct CDR3 sequences, around 7.7% detected once. Germline V gene sequence: CDR1 MNHNY, CDR2 SVGAGI (reference sequence). The CDR3 loop spans 15 amino acids. The germline V and J ends were trimmed by 2 bases and 0 bases, with 11 bases remaining between them. General study points: A preference for anti-spike CD8 responses marked VDJdb matching, which missed private and CD4 specificities.

Sequenced here: whole blood, sampled at baseline. The source of this sequence is an adult who was a healthcare worker with PCR-confirmed SARS-CoV-2 infection or an uninfected control (not recorded which). This chain joins TRBV6-6 and TRBJ2-7; unclear D gene. The CDR3 coding sequence is TGTGCCAGCAGTTACAGGGCGGCGAGCTCCTACGAGCAGTACTTC. Translated, it gives CASSYRAASSYEQYF.